Listed below are T cell receptor beta chains from one sample, sequenced in a study of blood T cells in healthy people across ages. TCRdb fed the 5' RACE reads into MiXCR, producing one record per CDR3 protein. Here the sample spans some 800,000 distinct CDR3 sequences, approximately 25% being singletons. This sample also appeared in a second study, on T cells of mothers and their children.

The sequencing input was blood. These TCRs come from a boy between 10 and 17 years old in good health. The CDR3 runs from the conserved cysteine through the conserved F or W. Fields, in order: V gene, J gene, CDR3 protein.

TRBV20-1	TRBJ2-5	CSARDGVRTVLRAQYF
TRBV15	.	CATRQKSSYEQYF
TRBV24-1	TRBJ2-3	CATSDSLAGGPGTDTQYF
TRBV4-3	.	CASGQDGLAGEYEQYF
TRBV4-3	TRBJ2-7	CASSQDLGYYEQYF
TRBV6-5	TRBJ2-4	CASSPVRWSTKNIQYF
TRBV12-3/TRBV12-4	TRBJ2-1	CASSLWAYNEQFF
TRBV20-1	TRBJ1-5	CSAGIQGGSQPQHF
TRBV7-9	TRBJ2-1	CVPEIRDEQFF
TRBV28	.	CASSSRDRGIQETQYF
TRBV27	TRBJ1-6	CATRGAGSSYNSPLHF
TRBV5-5	TRBJ2-7	CASSPAGTVYEQYF
TRBV12-3/TRBV12-4	TRBJ1-6	CASSAGHHNNSPLHF
TRBV9	TRBJ2-7	CASSPELLTYEQYF
TRBV12-3/TRBV12-4	.	CASSFRGRNEQFF
TRBV29-1	TRBJ1-1	CSVPTETTEAFF
TRBV7-9	TRBJ2-2	CASSLTSPGGELFF
TRBV11-1	TRBJ2-7	CASSFDRQAYEQYF
TRBV9	TRBJ2-5	CASSVAGGPGETQYF
TRBV6-2/TRBV6-3	TRBJ2-7	CASSYPSGGYEQYF
TRBV12-3/TRBV12-4	TRBJ2-1	CASRGGRGRGNEQFF
TRBV28	TRBJ2-1	CASTSIGDYSPEDEQFF
TRBV6-2/TRBV6-3	TRBJ2-1	CASSPFQHHEQFF
TRBV12-3/TRBV12-4	TRBJ1-2	CASSARRGALNYGYTF
TRBV28	TRBJ2-1	CASSFLAGHEQFF
TRBV5-1	TRBJ2-7	CASSSTSASSEQYF
TRBV6-1	TRBJ1-1	CASSEAEDMNTEAFF
TRBV20-1	TRBJ1-1	CGARDRQDTEAFF
TRBV7-2	TRBJ2-3	CASSAQQAPTDTQYF
TRBV12-3/TRBV12-4	TRBJ1-6	CASSRDLESSYNSPLHF
TRBV7-2	TRBJ2-3	CASSLGGWVDPSTDTQYF
TRBV10-3	TRBJ1-1	CAISDLGMNTEAFF
TRBV7-9	TRBJ1-5	CASSLFENQPKHF
TRBV28	TRBJ1-4	CASRPTGKDEKLFF
TRBV27	TRBJ2-7	CASSLSKGFLHEQYF
TRBV29-1	.	CSVGGRDREYEQYF
TRBV4-3	TRBJ2-2	CASSHGFSGELFF
TRBV7-6	TRBJ1-1	CASSFGQGGAEAFF
TRBV7-2	TRBJ1-5	CASSRQINNQPQHF
TRBV7-2	TRBJ1-2	CASSLSRTGVLGYTF
TRBV7-8	TRBJ1-4	CASSSSQGATNEKLFF
TRBV28	TRBJ1-1	CASRAGGIEAFF
TRBV20-1	TRBJ1-2	CSAPDVLTYGYTF
TRBV13	TRBJ2-1	CASSAPGQGFNEQFF
TRBV28	TRBJ2-1	CASSSPGQGPYNEQFF
TRBV15	TRBJ1-2	CATSRDSQGYTF
TRBV2	.	CASRAGLAGVGEQYF
TRBV28	.	CASSPGTGAFEQYF
TRBV2	TRBJ1-1	CASISLGSASDTEAFF
TRBV6-2/TRBV6-3	TRBJ1-1	CASGSTGDPNTEAFF
TRBV6-1	TRBJ2-2	CASSAWTNKGPGELFF
TRBV6-6	TRBJ1-2	CASSYSVQGNYGYTF
TRBV5-1	TRBJ2-5	CASRLGTATLQETQYF
TRBV2	TRBJ2-4	CASRYRGLGDIQYF
TRBV28	TRBJ2-5	CASSLRVGTTYQETQHF
TRBV29-1	TRBJ2-3	CSVAGAGGPSDTQYF
TRBV7-3	.	CASSPSSASNEQFF
TRBV29-1	TRBJ2-1	CSVEGLGRANEQFF
TRBV7-2	TRBJ2-5	CASSVIAGAETQYF
TRBV20-1	TRBJ1-4	CSAAGTGNEKLFF